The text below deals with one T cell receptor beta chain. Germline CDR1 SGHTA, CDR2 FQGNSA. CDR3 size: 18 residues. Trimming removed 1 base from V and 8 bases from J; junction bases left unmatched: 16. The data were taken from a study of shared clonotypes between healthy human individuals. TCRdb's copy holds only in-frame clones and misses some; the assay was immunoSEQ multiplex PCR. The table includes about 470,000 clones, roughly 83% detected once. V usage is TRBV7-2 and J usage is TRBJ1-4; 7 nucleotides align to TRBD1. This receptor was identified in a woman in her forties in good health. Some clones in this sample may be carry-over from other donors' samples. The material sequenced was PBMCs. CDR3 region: CASSLGGGQRGFGEKLFF. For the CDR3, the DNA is TGTGCCAGCAGCTTAGGCGGGGGACAGAGGGGCTTCGGAGAAAAACTGTTTTTT.